Following are 14 T cell receptor beta chains from one sample sequenced in a study of blood T cell repertoires in COVID-19. Sequencing was performed with immunoSEQ multiplex PCR; in TCRdb, only in-frame clones are kept and a portion is missing. Of over 300,000 clones in the sample, around 90% were seen once. The sample was PBMCs or T cells enriched from blood (not recorded which). The receptors were sampled from a woman in her 30s who had recovered from COVID-19.

A single count supports this clone. V and J are TRBV9 and TRBJ1-1, with D possibly TRBD1 on 5 matching bases. The germline V and J ends were trimmed by 5 bases and 6 bases, with 20 bases remaining between them. The V gene's germline CDR1 is SGDLS and CDR2 YYNGEE. The CDR3 runs 15 residues. CDR3 in DNA: TGTGCCAGCAGGAGTCCTGGGGGGGATAGTGCTGAAGCTTTCTTT. Translation gives CASRSPGGDSAEAFF. Combining the CDR3 with reference TRBV9 and TRBJ1-1 gives the whole variable domain DSGVTQTPKHLITATGQRVTLRCSPRSGDLSVYWYQQSLDQGLQFLIQYYNGEERAKGNILERFSAQQFPDLHSELNLSSLELGDSALYFCASRSPGGDSAEAFFGQGTRLTVV.

This chain connects TRBV28 to TRBJ1-2; tentatively, D is TRBD1 (5 bases). CDR3 length: 12 amino acids. The germline CDR1 and CDR2 sequences are MDHEN and SYDVKM. The V gene lost 6 bases and the J gene lost 7 bases, with 12 bases spanning the gap. The CDR3: CASSTLGAGYTF. CDR3 in DNA: TGTGCCAGCAGCACCCTTGGGGCTGGCTACACCTTC.

The chain couples TRBV4-2 to TRBJ1-3; no firm D call. The V and J ends lost 4 bases and 8 bases respectively, with 9 bases between them. The CDR3 has 12 residues. Germline loops: CDR1 LGHNA, CDR2 YNFKEQ. The CDR3 nucleotides are TGTGCCAGCAGCCCAGTTCAGGACACCATATATTTT. Its protein product is CASSPVQDTIYF.

CDR3 loop: CASSQGRTEAFF. DNA for the CDR3: TGTGCCAGCAGCCAGGGGCGCACTGAAGCTTTCTTT. V gene TRBV4-2 combines with J gene TRBJ1-1; possibly TRBD1 for D (5 bases). CDR3 length: 12 residues. Looked up from germline, CDR1 is LGHNA and CDR2 is YNFKEQ. The V end lost 3 bases, the J end lost 4 bases, and 6 bases lay between the germline ends.

The chain employs TRBV9 and TRBJ2-1; 8 positions match TRBD2. The CDR3 runs to 16 residues. Germline CDR1 is SGDLS and CDR2 is YYNGEE. The junction had 11 bases not matched to a gene; V was cut back by 4 bases and J by 5 bases. DNA of the CDR3: TGTGCCAGCAGCCCCTCGGGTAGCGGGGCCGACAATGAGCAGTTCTTC. It translates to CASSPSGSGADNEQFF.

The chain links TRBV6-4 to TRBJ1-2; 10 positions match TRBD1. The CDR3 spans 15 residues. Germline V gene sequence: CDR1 MRHNA, CDR2 SNTAGT. V shed 3 bases, J shed 4 bases, and the junction held 5 bases outside the gene matches. CDR3 nucleotide sequence: TGTGCCAGCAGTGATACCGGGACAGGGGCCTATGGCTACACCTTC. Encoded protein: CASSDTGTGAYGYTF.

This rearrangement joins TRBV5-1 to TRBJ2-2; TRBD1 agrees at 7 bases. The CDR3 has 16 residues. Germline V gene lookup returns CDR1 SGHRS and CDR2 YFSETQ. V lost 5 bases, J lost 1 base, and 8 bases stayed unmatched. As DNA, the CDR3 is TGCGCCAGCAGAGGAGGACAGGACCTGAACACCGGGGAGCTGTTTTTT. This codes for CASRGGQDLNTGELFF.

The gene calls are TRBV7-2 and TRBJ2-7; the D gene is possibly TRBD1 (6 bases). CDR3 length: 15 amino acids. From germline, CDR1 is SGHTA and CDR2 FQGNSA. The V gene lost 0 bases and the J gene lost 4 bases, with 13 bases spanning the gap. The CDR3 reads CASSLAPAGVYEQYF. Here the CDR3 DNA reads TGTGCCAGCAGCTTAGCGCCAGCAGGGGTTTACGAGCAGTACTTC.

This sequence joins TRBV27 and TRBJ1-1, with TRBD1 as a possible D gene (5 bases). The CDR3 length is 15 residues. V lost 0 bases to trimming and J lost 6 bases, with 14 bases between them. Germline CDR1 reads MNHEY; CDR2 reads SMNVEV (reference sequence). The CDR3 here is CASSLSPGGVPEAFF. The CDR3 nucleotides are TGTGCCAGCAGTTTATCGCCGGGAGGGGTCCCTGAAGCTTTCTTT.

This chain joins TRBV4-1 and TRBJ2-2; 8 bases agree with TRBD2. Trimming cost V 1 base and J 1 base; bases outside gene matches: 5. CDR1 is MGHRA, CDR2 YSYEKL, per germline. The CDR3 length is 17 residues. The DNA for the CDR3 is TGCGCCAGCAGCCAAGCTGCAAGCGGGGGGAACACCGGGGAGCTGTTTTTT. The encoded protein is CASSQAASGGNTGELFF.

This rearrangement joins TRBV3-1 (or the pseudogene TRBV3-2) to TRBJ2-2, with 8 bases aligning to TRBD1. Unmatched junction bases numbered 6, after V lost 3 bases and J lost 3 bases. The CDR3 spans 16 residues. Germline V gene lookup returns CDR1 LGHDT and CDR2 YNNKEL (reference sequence). CDR3 sequence reads: CASSQDGTGDTGELFF. CDR3 DNA sequence: TGTGCCAGCAGCCAGGATGGGACAGGTGACACCGGGGAGCTGTTTTTT.

This chain uses TRBV2 with TRBJ2-5, with D possibly TRBD2 on 6 matching bases. The germline gives CDR1 SNHLY, CDR2 FYNNEI. This CDR3 is built from 13 residues. V was trimmed by 6 bases and J by 9 bases, leaving 17 bases between them. CDR3 region: CASRETSSSAQYF. In DNA, the CDR3 is TGTGCCAGCAGGGAAACTAGCTCCTCTGCCCAGTACTTC.

This clone occurred once. The chain employs TRBV19 and TRBJ1-4; possible D gene TRBD1, 5 bases. Trimming took off 7 bases at V and 2 bases at J, with 20 bases between the two ends. The CDR3 has 17 residues. Germline assignment: CDR1 LNHDA and CDR2 SQIVND (reference sequence). The CDR3 spells CASTAPSGGATNEKLFF. The CDR3 DNA reads TGTGCCAGTACGGCCCCCTCGGGCGGGGCTACTAATGAAAAACTGTTTTTT.

As DNA, the CDR3 is TGCGCCAGCAGCCCACCAGGGGCCACTGAAGCTTTCTTT. It translates to CASSPPGATEAFF. The J gene is TRBJ1-1, the V gene TRBV4-1, with a weak D call TRBD1 (6 bases). The CDR3 is made up of 13 amino acids. Germline V gene lookup returns CDR1 MGHRA and CDR2 YSYEKL. V was shortened by 4 bases and J by 4 bases, with 10 bases between the two germline ends.